This is a list of T cell receptor beta chains from one sample in a study of Tregs in tolerant kidney transplant recipients. Clones were sequenced by immunoSEQ multiplex PCR, and TCRdb holds only the in-frame ones, with some missing. Among approximately 15,000 clones listed, over 75% were seen once. The starting material was Tregs from blood, obtained before the transplant. These receptors were collected from a human donor who received a combined kidney and bone marrow transplant. CDR3s include the opening cysteine and the closing phenylalanine or tryptophan. A D gene is named only where the DNA matches it firmly. For some rows the clone size is stated as once, few or many, or as a class when expanded; others skip it.

V	D	size	J	DNA	CDR3
TRBV28	TRBD2	NA	TRBJ2-2	TGTGCCAGCAGTTTATGGTTGGGTAGCGGGAGCCCCGGGGAGCTGTTTTTT	CASSLWLGSGSPGELFF
TRBV5-1	TRBD1	NA	TRBJ1-1	TGCGCCAGCCAGGGGGCTCGCCCCACTGAAGCTTTCTTT	CASQGARPTEAFF
TRBV19	NA	NA	TRBJ1-2	TGTGCCAGTAGTATAGCGAGTGAGGTCTATGGCTACACCTTC	CASSIASEVYGYTF
TRBV7-2	TRBD2	NA	TRBJ2-3	TGTGCCAGCAGCACCCGACTAGCGGGGGTAGATACGCAGTATTTT	CASSTRLAGVDTQYF
TRBV28	NA	NA	TRBJ2-6	TGTGCCAGCAGTTTAACAGGGCATTTGTTGGCCAACGTCCTGACTTTC	CASSLTGHLLANVLTF
TRBV5-6	TRBD2	NA	TRBJ2-7	TGTGCCAGCAGCTTAGGGGACTACTACGAGCAGTACTTC	CASSLGDYYEQYF
TRBV27	TRBD1	NA	TRBJ2-7	TGTGCCAGCAGTTTACTCCCACAGGGGCGCTACGAGCAGTACTTC	CASSLLPQGRYEQYF
TRBV28	TRBD1	NA	TRBJ1-2	TGTGCCAGCAGTTCCAGGACAGGGGAGGGCTACACCTTC	CASSSRTGEGYTF
TRBV10-1	TRBD1	few	TRBJ2-1	TGCGCCAGCAGTGACGGCGTCAGGGGGCAAGGTGAGCAGTTCTTC	CASSDGVRGQGEQFF
TRBV27	NA	NA	TRBJ1-1	TGTGCCAGCAGCCCGCAGGTGGGCACTGAAGCTTTCTTT	CASSPQVGTEAFF
TRBV7-9	NA	NA	TRBJ2-1	TGTGCCAGCCCCTTACCCCCGGGACTCTACAATGAGCAGTTCTTC	CASPLPPGLYNEQFF
TRBV19	TRBD1	NA	TRBJ2-4	TGTGCCAGTAGTATGTCCGGGACAGGGTTCAACATTCAGTACTTC	CASSMSGTGFNIQYF
TRBV27	NA	NA	TRBJ2-7	TGTGCCAGCGCAACCTACAGGAGCAACGAGCAGTACTTC	CASATYRSNEQYF
TRBV5-1	NA	NA	TRBJ1-2	TGCGCCAGCAGCAACTCCAGGGGAGACTATGGCTACACCTTC	CASSNSRGDYGYTF
TRBV6-5	TRBD1	few	TRBJ1-2	TGTGCCAGCAGCCGGACAGGGTATGGCTACACCTTC	CASSRTGYGYTF
TRBV9	NA	NA	TRBJ1-1	TGTGCCAGCAGCGTAGACGGGGGGTACACTGAAGCTTTCTTT	CASSVDGGYTEAFF
TRBV19	TRBD2	NA	TRBJ2-7	TGTGCCAGTAGTAGATCCGGGACTAGCGGTTACGAGCAGTACTTC	CASSRSGTSGYEQYF
TRBV9	TRBD1	once	TRBJ2-5	TGTGCCAGCAGCGTAGTAACAGGGGCCAGGGAGACCCAGTACTTC	CASSVVTGARETQYF
TRBV4-1	TRBD1	NA	TRBJ1-5	TGCGCCAGCAGCCAAGATCAAGGCAGGGGGAATCAGCCCCAGCATTTT	CASSQDQGRGNQPQHF
TRBV5-1	TRBD2	few	TRBJ2-2	TGCGCCAGCAGCCCCCAACTAGCGGGGACCGGGGAGCTGTTTTTT	CASSPQLAGTGELFF
TRBV4-1	NA	NA	TRBJ1-4	TGCGCCAGCAGCCACCCAACGGCGGGAAAACTGTTTTTT	CASSHPTAGKLFF
TRBV7-9	TRBD1	NA	TRBJ2-2	TGTGCCAGCAGCCCCGGGACAGGGTGGCCCGGGGAGCTGTTTTTT	CASSPGTGWPGELFF
TRBV20-1	NA	NA	TRBJ1-1	TGCAGTGCTAGAGATCAGAGGGAAGCTTTCTTT	CSARDQREAFF
TRBV5-1	NA	NA	TRBJ2-7	TGCGCCAGCGCCGACAACCAGTACGAGCAGTACTTC	CASADNQYEQYF
TRBV29-1	TRBD2	NA	TRBJ2-2	TGCAGCGCTATCGGGACTAGCGGCACCGGGGAGCTGTTTTTT	CSAIGTSGTGELFF
TRBV7-2	TRBD1	NA	TRBJ2-7	TGTGCCAGCAGCCCACCGACAGGGGGCCGGTACGAGCAGTACTTC	CASSPPTGGRYEQYF
TRBV30	NA	NA	TRBJ1-5	TGTGCCTGGAGCCGGGGGGGGACGGGGAATCAGCCCCAGCATTTT	CAWSRGGTGNQPQHF
TRBV6-5	TRBD1	NA	TRBJ1-2	TGTGCCAGCAGTTATAGGTGGGCAGGGGGCTACTATGGCTACACCTTC	CASSYRWAGGYYGYTF
TRBV7-2	NA	NA	TRBJ1-1	TGTGCCAGCAGCCCTGGGCGGGCCCAAAGGGCTTTCTTT	CASSPGRAQRAFF
TRBV19	TRBD2	NA	TRBJ2-7	TGTGCCAGTAGTATGACTAGCGGAAGCTCCTACGAGCAGTACTTC	CASSMTSGSSYEQYF
TRBV2	TRBD1	NA	TRBJ1-1	TGTGCCAGTCGGACAGGCGATATGAACACTGAAGCTTTCTTT	CASRTGDMNTEAFF
TRBV19	NA	NA	TRBJ2-1	TGTGCCAGTAGTATAATCTGGCAGGACAATGAGCAGTTCTTC	CASSIIWQDNEQFF
TRBV9	NA	NA	TRBJ2-3	TGTGCCAGCAGCGAATTTCACACAGATACGCAGTATTTT	CASSEFHTDTQYF
TRBV19	NA	NA	TRBJ2-3	TGTGCCAGTAGTCCCGCGACAGTCACAGATACGCAGTATTTT	CASSPATVTDTQYF
TRBV5-1	TRBD2	NA	TRBJ2-2	TGCGCCAGCAGCTTGGCGGGGGGGCGCACCGGGGAGCTGTTTTTT	CASSLAGGRTGELFF
TRBV19	NA	NA	TRBJ1-1	TGTGCCAGTAGGCCCTCTGGTAGCGCTGAAGCTTTCTTT	CASRPSGSAEAFF
TRBV10-1	NA	few	TRBJ1-6	TGCGCCAGCTCGGAGGGGTTCAATTCACCCCTCCACTTT	CASSEGFNSPLHF
TRBV27	NA	NA	TRBJ1-2	TGTGCCAGCACCACGGGGACAAGGGGCTACACCTTC	CASTTGTRGYTF
TRBV6-6	TRBD1	NA	TRBJ1-1	TGTGCCAGCAGTTACCCTGCAGGGACAGGGAACACTGAAGCTTTCTTT	CASSYPAGTGNTEAFF
TRBV19	TRBD2	NA	TRBJ2-1	TGTGCCAGTAATGGCCTAGCGGGATACAATGAGCAGTTCTTC	CASNGLAGYNEQFF
TRBV2	TRBD2	NA	TRBJ2-3	TGTGCCAGCAGTGAAGGGTTATTTAGCGGGGAAAGCACAGATACGCAGTATTTT	CASSEGLFSGESTDTQYF
TRBV6-1	NA	few	TRBJ2-7	TGTGCCAGCAGTGAGAGCTCCTACGAGCAGTACTTC	CASSESSYEQYF
TRBV4-1	TRBD1	few	TRBJ1-3	TGCGCCAGCAGCTATACATTACAGGGGTTTGGAAACACCATATATTTT	CASSYTLQGFGNTIYF
TRBV2	NA	NA	TRBJ1-5	TGTGCCAGCAGTGAACTCAGAAATAGCAATCAGCCCCAGCATTTT	CASSELRNSNQPQHF
TRBV20-1	NA	NA	TRBJ1-2	TGCAGTGCTTGGGCCCCTATGGGCTACACCTTC	CSAWAPMGYTF
TRBV18	TRBD2	few	TRBJ2-5	TGTGCCAGCTCACCAATGCTAGCGGGGGCTGAGACCCAGTACTTC	CASSPMLAGAETQYF
TRBV28	NA	NA	TRBJ2-7	TGTGCCAGCACCACTGCGGGGCAGGGGGACCCTTGGGAGCAGTACTTC	CASTTAGQGDPWEQYF